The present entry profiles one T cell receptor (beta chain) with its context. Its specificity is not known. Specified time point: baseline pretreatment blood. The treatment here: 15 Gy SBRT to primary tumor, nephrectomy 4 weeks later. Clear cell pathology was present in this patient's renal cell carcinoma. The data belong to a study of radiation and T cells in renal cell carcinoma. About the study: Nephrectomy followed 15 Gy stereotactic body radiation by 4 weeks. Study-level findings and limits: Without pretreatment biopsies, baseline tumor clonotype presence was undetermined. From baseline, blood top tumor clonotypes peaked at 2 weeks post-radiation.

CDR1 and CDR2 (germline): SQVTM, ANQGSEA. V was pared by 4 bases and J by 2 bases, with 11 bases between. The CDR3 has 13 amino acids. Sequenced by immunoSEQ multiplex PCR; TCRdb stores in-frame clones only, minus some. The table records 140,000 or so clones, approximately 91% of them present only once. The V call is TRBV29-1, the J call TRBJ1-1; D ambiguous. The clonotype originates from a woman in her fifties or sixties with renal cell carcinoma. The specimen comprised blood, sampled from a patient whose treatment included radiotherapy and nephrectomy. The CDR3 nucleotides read TGCAGCGTTGTTGGGTCAGTCAACACTGAAGCTTTCTTT. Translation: CSVVGSVNTEAFF.